Reported below is one T cell receptor (beta chain). The CDR3 sequence is 14 residues long. V was pared by 10 bases and J by 0 bases, with 4 bases of the junction left unmatched. Germline V CDR1 and CDR2: PRHDT, FYEKMQ (reference sequence). Per the authors' pipeline: Amplification of reference gene primers was used by the study to estimate nucleated cell counts. Clones were read by immunoSEQ multiplex PCR, and TCRdb kept only the in-frame ones, dropping some. D and trimming were read from the DNA, whereas the V and J calls and clone size are those reported in that table. In the table there are about 190,000 clones, 84% of which are singletons. The sample is drawn from a study of blood T cell repertoires in COVID-19. Turning to the study itself: Both acute and convalescent COVID-19 samples were obtained from the United States, Italy and Spain.

The gene calls are TRBV13 and TRBJ2-2, with 8 positions matching TRBD1. Sequencing input: peripheral blood. The TCR comes from a human donor in a cohort sampled during active COVID-19. The CDR3 protein is CATQDRANTGELFF. Written as DNA, the CDR3 is TGTGCCACCCAGGACAGGGCGAACACCGGGGAGCTGTTTTTT.